Given below is one TCR beta chain in context. The data derive from a study of blood T cell repertoires in COVID-19. Study in general: The United States, Italy and Spain provided the acute and convalescent COVID-19 samples. T cells, B-cell-depleted T cells, or PBMCs supplied cDNA or gDNA.

Per the study methods: Amplification from reference gene primers served as the basis for estimated nucleated cell counts. Assay used: immunoSEQ multiplex PCR; TCRdb lists only in-frame clones, some missing. The V and J calls and clone size were taken over from that table, and D and trimming were inferred from the DNA. The sample consists of some 30,000 clones, about 82% of them appearing once. Germline V gene lookup returns CDR1 KGHDR and CDR2 SFDVKD. V was cut by 1 base and J by 4 bases, with 15 bases left in between. The CDR3 runs 16 residues. This TCR was recovered from a man between 60 and 70 years old with active COVID-19. Sequenced input: peripheral blood. The chain combines TRBV24-1 with TRBJ2-5, with D perhaps matching TRBD1 (5 bases). The CDR3 sequence is CATSDFETGYRETQYF. Written as DNA, the CDR3 is TGTGCCACCAGTGATTTTGAAACAGGTTACAGAGAGACCCAGTACTTC.